These 23 T cell receptor beta chains originate from one sample sequenced in a study of graft-versus-host responses after intestinal transplantation. Profiling relied on immunoSEQ multiplex PCR, and the TCRdb table lists in-frame clones only, not all of them. The sample records approximately 90,000 clones, 88% being singletons. Antigens for these TCRs are unknown. This specimen was unstimulated CD4+ T cells sorted from spleen or lymph node cells, taken before transplant. The receptors stem from a human donor who was the organ donor for an intestinal transplant.

The rearrangement uses TRBV6-1 and TRBJ1-1, with D perhaps TRBD1 (6 bases). The CDR3 spans 14 residues. The V and J ends lost 6 bases and 2 bases respectively, with 13 bases between them. Germline loops: CDR1 MNHNS, CDR2 SASEGT. CDR3 sequence: CASRWDTTNTEAFF. DNA of the CDR3: TGTGCCAGCAGGTGGGACACTACAAACACTGAAGCTTTCTTT.

CDR3 nucleotides: TGTGCCAGCAGCTCACCCACGAGGACTCAAGATACGCAGTATTTT. Its protein product is CASSSPTRTQDTQYF. The genes are TRBV7-2 and TRBJ2-3, with D perhaps matching TRBD2 (5 bases). V was cut by 4 bases and J by 5 bases, with 16 bases left in between. The CDR3 loop spans 15 amino acids. Germline V CDR1 and CDR2: SGHTA, FQGNSA.

Only one count was recorded for this clone. The chain uses TRBV7-9 and TRBJ2-7, with D possibly being TRBD2 (5 bases). Germline V gene sequence: CDR1 SEHNR, CDR2 FQNEAQ (reference sequence). The CDR3 has 15 residues. Trimming removed 1 base from V and 2 bases from J, with 12 bases in between. The CDR3 DNA follows: TGTGCCAGCAGCTTAGAACCCCGGGGTGCCTACGAGCAGTACTTC. Translation: CASSLEPRGAYEQYF.

The J gene is TRBJ1-2, the V gene TRBV7-9; D uncertain. This CDR3 is 13 amino acids long. Germline CDR1 reads SEHNR; CDR2 reads FQNEAQ (reference sequence). V lost 1 base and J 2 bases, leaving 5 bases between the germline ends. The CDR3: CASSLVLNYGYTF. The CDR3 coding sequence is TGTGCCAGCAGCTTAGTACTGAACTATGGCTACACCTTC.

The V gene is TRBV5-8, the J gene TRBJ1-1; tentatively, D is TRBD1 (5 bases). Trimming shortened V by 0 bases and J by 10 bases, and 19 bases separated the two germline ends. The CDR3 is made up of 15 amino acids. Per germline, CDR1 SGHTS and CDR2 YDEGEE. The CDR3 spells CASSLVYRQGQGAFF. The DNA of the CDR3 is TGTGCCAGCAGCTTGGTCTATAGGCAGGGTCAAGGAGCTTTCTTT.

CDR3 sequence: CASSARGDTSYNEQFF. The CDR3 region has the DNA TGTGCCAGCAGCGCCAGGGGGGACACCTCCTACAATGAGCAGTTCTTC. The chain carries TRBV9 and TRBJ2-1; TRBD1 might be the D (7 bases). V was trimmed by 3 bases and J by 0 bases, leaving 13 bases between them. CDR3 size: 16 residues. Germline CDR1 and CDR2: SGDLS and YYNGEE.

The genes are TRBV10-1 and TRBJ1-5; weak D call: TRBD1 (5 bases). CDR3 size: 16 residues. V gave up 3 bases and J gave up 2 bases, with 14 bases separating them. CDR1 and CDR2 from the germline V gene are WNHNN and SYGVQD (reference sequence). The CDR3 region is CASSDGGGRGNQPQHF. The DNA for the CDR3 is TGCGCCAGCAGTGATGGGGGGGGGAGGGGCAATCAGCCCCAGCATTTT.

V and J are TRBV27 and TRBJ2-6; 9 nucleotides agree with TRBD1. The CDR3 has 16 residues. Germline V gene lookup returns CDR1 MNHEY and CDR2 SMNVEV (reference sequence). Losses at the gene ends were 5 bases for V and 2 bases for J; bases not matched to a gene: 4. The CDR3 sequence is CASSRQGVTGANVLTF. The CDR3 DNA sequence: TGTGCCAGCAGTCGACAGGGGGTTACTGGGGCCAACGTCCTGACTTTC.

This chain uses TRBV30 with TRBJ2-7; TRBD1 matches at 9 bases. Germline CDR1 is GTSNPN and CDR2 is SVGIG (reference sequence). This CDR3 contains 13 residues. Trimming removed 2 bases from V and 3 bases from J; junction bases left unmatched: 2. CDR3 protein: CAWSRGQGYEQYF. The CDR3 DNA reads as TGTGCCTGGAGTAGGGGACAGGGCTACGAGCAGTACTTC.

The rearrangement uses TRBV7-3 and TRBJ2-1; D remains ambiguous. V lost 3 bases, J lost 2 bases, and 5 bases lay in between. Germline lookup yields CDR1 SGHTA and CDR2 FQGTGA. The CDR3 loop spans 13 amino acids. The CDR3, as DNA: TGTGCCAGCAGCTTTGACACCTACAATGAGCAGTTCTTC. Translated, it gives CASSFDTYNEQFF. The full variable domain, completed using reference TRBV7-3 and TRBJ2-1, is GAGVSQTPSNKVTEKGKYVELRCDPISGHTALYWYRQSLGQGPEFLIYFQGTGAADDSGLPNDRFFAVRPEGSVSTLKIQRTERGDSAVYLCASSFDTYNEQFFGPGTRLTVL.

The rearrangement links TRBV5-1 to TRBJ1-2, with D possibly being TRBD1 (6 bases). CDR3 length equals 14 residues. The germline V gene encodes CDR1 SGHRS and CDR2 YFSETQ. V lost 0 bases and J 2 bases, leaving 8 bases between the germline ends. This CDR3 is CASSLARGNYGYTF. CDR3 coding DNA: TGCGCCAGCAGCTTGGCCAGGGGCAACTATGGCTACACCTTC.

The rearrangement joins TRBV2 to TRBJ2-7, with 7 bases matching TRBD2. V shed 6 bases and J 2 bases; nucleotides not matched to a gene: 7. Looked up from germline, CDR1 is SNHLY and CDR2 is FYNNEI. This CDR3 contains 14 residues. The CDR3 coding sequence is TGTGCCAGCAGGATCCCGGGAGGAGCCTACGAGCAGTACTTC. Protein: CASRIPGGAYEQYF. The entire variable domain, with the rest obtained from reference TRBV2 and TRBJ2-7, is as follows: EPEVTQTPSHQVTQMGQEVILRCVPISNHLYFYWYRQILGQKVEFLVSFYNNEISEKSEIFDDQFSVERPDGSNFTLKIRSTKLEDSAMYFCASRIPGGAYEQYFGPGTRLTVT.

This chain uses TRBV4-2 with TRBJ2-7, with D maybe TRBD1 (5 bases). The CDR3 is made up of 17 amino acids. CDR1 and CDR2 from the germline V gene are LGHNA and YNFKEQ. The V end lost 0 bases, the J end lost 4 bases, and 19 bases lay between the germline ends. The CDR3: CASSQEVSGLEDYEQYF. For the CDR3, the DNA is TGTGCCAGCAGCCAAGAGGTCTCAGGGTTAGAGGATTACGAGCAGTACTTC.

This clone has a handful of counts. This rearrangement joins TRBV6-1 to TRBJ2-1, with 7 positions matching TRBD2. Germline V lookup: CDR1 MNHNS, CDR2 SASEGT. CDR3 length: 15 residues. V lost 10 bases to trimming and J lost 7 bases; unmatched junction nucleotides: 16. The DNA for the CDR3 is TGTGCCACCGGTCCCGGCTCCACCGGGGGGAATGAGCAGTTCTTC. Residues: CATGPGSTGGNEQFF.

The chain recombines TRBV5-1 with TRBJ2-1, with a tentative D call TRBD2 (5 bases). CDR3 size: 16 residues. With 3 bases removed from V and 8 bases from J, the gap between germline ends came to 21 bases. CDR1 is SGHRS, CDR2 YFSETQ, per germline. This CDR3 is CASSSGGGGSRHEQFF. CDR3 in DNA: TGCGCCAGCAGCTCGGGCGGAGGCGGTAGTCGCCATGAGCAGTTCTTC.

V gene TRBV7-9 combines with J gene TRBJ2-1; perhaps TRBD2 as D (6 bases). The CDR3 has 13 residues. Germline assignment: CDR1 SEHNR and CDR2 FQNEAQ (reference sequence). V was clipped by 7 bases and J by 12 bases, with 19 bases between them. CDR3 DNA sequence: TGTGCCAGCATCCCCAGTGGAGCCGGGGGGCAGTTCTTC. This sequence encodes CASIPSGAGGQFF.

This chain connects TRBV7-8 to TRBJ2-7, with 8 nucleotides matching TRBD2. V lost 1 base to trimming and J lost 0 bases; unmatched junction nucleotides: 8. The V gene's germline CDR1 is SGHVS and CDR2 FQNEAQ. The CDR3 is made up of 17 amino acids. This chain's CDR3 is CASSLGPGGESSYEQYF. Here the CDR3 DNA reads TGTGCCAGCAGCTTAGGCCCCGGGGGGGAGAGCTCCTACGAGCAGTACTTC.

Turning to this clone: A junction boundary mismatches the germline segment, possibly from a read error. This chain uses TRBV7-7 with TRBJ2-1; 10 bases align to TRBD2. The CDR3 contains 15 residues. Germline V gene data show CDR1 as SSHAT and CDR2 as FNYEAQ (reference sequence). CDR3 in DNA: TGTGCTAGCAGCTCCCGACTAGCGGGCTACAATGAGCAGTTCTTC. This codes for CASSSRLAGYNEQFF.

The chain links TRBV7-6 to TRBJ2-5; D not certain. The V and J ends lost 3 bases and 2 bases respectively, with 7 bases between them. The CDR3 is 13 amino acids. Germline V gene data show CDR1 as SGHVS and CDR2 as FNYEAQ. The chain's CDR3 is CASSLGIQETQYF. The CDR3 DNA reads TGTGCCAGCAGCTTGGGCATTCAAGAGACCCAGTACTTC.

V and J are TRBV4-3 and TRBJ2-7; 15 nucleotides align to TRBD2. V shed 5 bases and J 3 bases; nucleotides not matched to a gene: 5. This CDR3 is 16 amino acids long. Germline V gives CDR1 LGHNA, CDR2 YSLEER. Here the CDR3 DNA reads TGCGCCAGCAGCAGGACTAGCGGGAGGGGATTCTACGAGCAGTACTTC. This translates into CASSRTSGRGFYEQYF.

This chain joins TRBV14 and TRBJ2-5; 10 nucleotides agree with TRBD2. CDR1 and CDR2 (germline): SGHDN, FVKESK. With V trimmed by 2 bases and J by 4 bases, 7 bases remained unmatched. The CDR3 sequence is 16 residues long. This chain's CDR3 is CASSQWASGSPETQYF. DNA of the CDR3: TGTGCCAGCAGCCAATGGGCTAGCGGGAGCCCAGAGACCCAGTACTTC.

CDR3: CASSSAELGANQPQHF. CDR3 DNA sequence: TGTGCCAGCAGCTCCGCCGAACTTGGGGCCAATCAGCCCCAGCATTTT. V is TRBV6-6 and J is TRBJ1-5; D may be TRBD1 (5 bases). CDR1 and CDR2 (germline): MNHNY, SVGAGI (reference sequence). The CDR3 loop spans 16 amino acids. V shed 6 bases and J shed 3 bases, with 18 bases lying between them.

Only a few counts were recorded for this clone. The chain links TRBV28 to TRBJ2-4, with D unresolved. The V end lost 2 bases, the J end lost 9 bases, and 11 bases lay between the germline ends. In germline, CDR1 is MDHEN, CDR2 SYDVKM. The CDR3 has 13 amino acids. CDR3 sequence: CASSLPYGGIQYF. In DNA form, the CDR3 reads TGTGCCAGCAGTTTACCCTATGGTGGCATTCAGTACTTC.